Sequencing of this T cell receptor (beta chain) was carried out in a study of regulatory T cells in long-lasting Graves disease. About the research overall: Over-5-year antithyroid drug use with positive TSH receptor antibodies defined persistent Graves' disease in the study.

Specified time point: persistent/refractory GD, antithyroid drugs over 5 years with positive TRAb. Isolated PBMC RNA provided the starting material for the TCR library. Germline V gene data show CDR1 as LNHDA and CDR2 as SQIVND (reference sequence). This CDR3 comprises 14 residues. The germline V and J ends were trimmed by 8 bases and 0 bases, with 11 bases remaining between them. TCR beta libraries were built with iRepertoire HTBI primers and Arm-PCR of CDR3 regions. TCRdb processed the multiplex PCR reads anew with MiXCR; each CDR3 protein has one entry. The sample has a few hundred thousand distinct CDR3 sequences; roughly a quarter are singletons.

The sequence was collected from a female donor with Graves disease. This chain uses TRBV19 with TRBJ1-5; D gene uncertain. This specimen consisted of peripheral blood mononuclear cells (PBMCs), obtained when the disease was refractory, from a patient treated with antithyroid drugs. The CDR3 DNA reads TGTGCCAGTGGAACCCAAGATAGCAATCAGCCCCAGCATTTT. Translated, it gives CASGTQDSNQPQHF.